The clone carrying this TCR beta chain was found a few times. Profiled with immunoSEQ multiplex PCR; TCRdb holds only in-frame clones, not every one. Among some 290,000 clones listed, about 82% were seen once. Treatment of the sample: roughly 18 received Ad26.COV2.S at low or high dose, single or two shots; roughly five received placebo; per-sample allocation not given. After the first vaccine or placebo injection, samples were drawn on day 63. The data originate from a study of Ad26.COV2.S vaccination and SARS-CoV-2 variants. CDR1 SNHLY and CDR2 FYNNEI come from the germline V gene. The V gene end was trimmed by 3 bases and the J gene end by 0 bases; junction bases not matched to a gene: 7. The CDR3 is 16 amino acids.

The source material was peripheral blood, sampled in a trial of Ad26.COV2.S vaccine versus placebo. The chain has TRBV2 and TRBJ1-1, with TRBD1 matching over 7 bases. The TCR comes from a person aged 18-60 years who received the Ad26.COV2.S COVID-19 vaccine or a placebo. CDR3 DNA: TGTGCCAGCAGTGAGGACAGGTTCTTTATGAACACTGAAGCTTTCTTT. Its translation is CASSEDRFFMNTEAFF.